There are many counts of the clone carrying this T cell receptor (beta chain). Donor samples were obtained from healthy Caucasian individuals from Russia, aged about 6 to 100. These data belong to a study of blood T cells in healthy people across ages. CDR1 is MGHRA and CDR2 is YSYEKL in the germline V gene. The CDR3 consists of 16 residues. The junction had 8 bases not matched to a gene; V was cut back by 2 bases and J by 6 bases. Then a second PCR, running roughly 7 to 11 cycles, was carried out with a sample-barcoded 5' primer and a J-beta primer mix. TCRdb redid the calling of the 5' RACE reads with MiXCR, one entry per CDR3 protein. The repertoire includes over 600,000 distinct CDR3 sequences, roughly 21% of them detected once, and 3% to 4.5% sits in the top ten.

This chain uses TRBV4-1 with TRBJ2-2; 8 nucleotides agree with TRBD1. Sequenced: blood. The source of this sequence is a man aged 65 to 79 in good health. The CDR3 sequence: CASSQSRRGLAGELFF. The CDR3 nucleotides are TGCGCCAGCAGCCAATCCCGCAGGGGGCTGGCCGGGGAGCTGTTTTTT.